Here is one T cell receptor beta chain with its context. This sample was included in a study of blood T cell repertoires in COVID-19. V was trimmed by 4 bases and J by 8 bases, leaving 20 bases between them. Germline CDR1 and CDR2: LNHDA and SQIVND (reference sequence). CDR3 length: 15 amino acids. Assay used: immunoSEQ multiplex PCR; TCRdb lists only in-frame clones, some missing. The sample holds 140,000 to 150,000 clones, approximately 84% seen once. The sample taken for sequencing was peripheral blood. This TCR was sampled from a human donor with acute or convalescent COVID-19. The donor label of this sample is uncertain. This rearrangement joins TRBV19 to TRBJ1-2; D gene uncertain. In nucleotides, the CDR3 is TGTGCCAGTAGTAGAATGATGAGGCTTCGTTACGGCTACACCTTC. Translation: CASSRMMRLRYGYTF.